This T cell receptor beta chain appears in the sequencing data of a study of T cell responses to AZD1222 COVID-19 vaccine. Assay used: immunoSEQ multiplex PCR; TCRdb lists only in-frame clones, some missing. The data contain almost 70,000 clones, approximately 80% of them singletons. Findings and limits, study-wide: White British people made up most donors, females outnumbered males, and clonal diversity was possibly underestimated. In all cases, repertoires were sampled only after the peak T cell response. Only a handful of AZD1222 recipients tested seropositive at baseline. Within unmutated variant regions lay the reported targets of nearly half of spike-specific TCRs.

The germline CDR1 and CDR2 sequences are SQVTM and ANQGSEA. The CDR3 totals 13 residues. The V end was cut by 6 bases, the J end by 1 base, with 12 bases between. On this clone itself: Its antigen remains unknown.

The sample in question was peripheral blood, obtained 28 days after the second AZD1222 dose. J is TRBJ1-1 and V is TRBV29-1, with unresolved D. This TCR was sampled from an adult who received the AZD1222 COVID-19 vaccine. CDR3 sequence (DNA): TGCAGCGTGGTGACACGGGAGAACACTGAAGCTTTCTTT. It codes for CSVVTRENTEAFF. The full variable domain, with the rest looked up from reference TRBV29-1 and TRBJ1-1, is SAVISQKPSRDICQRGTSLTIQCQVDSQVTMMFWYRQQPGQSLTLIATANQGSEATYESGFVIDKFPISRPNLTFSTLTVSNMSPEDSSIYLCSVVTRENTEAFFGQGTRLTVV.